The 14 T cell receptor beta chains below all came from one sample that was sequenced in a study of blood T cells in healthy people across ages. Together with a sample-barcoded 5' primer, a J-beta primer mix was included in a second PCR lasting about 6 to 11 cycles. TCRdb independently ran MiXCR on the 5' RACE reads; one entry per CDR3 protein. The data hold some 880,000 distinct CDR3 sequences, with around 36% observed a single time. Sequences were obtained from blood. These receptors all come from a young man in good health.

The chain joins TRBV7-9 to TRBJ1-2; D call uncertain. Germline V CDR1 and CDR2: SEHNR, FQNEAQ (reference sequence). The CDR3 runs 12 residues. Trimming took off 6 bases at V and 5 bases at J, with 10 bases between the two ends. The CDR3 DNA sequence: TGTGCCAGCAGTGACTTGGGGTATGGCTACACCTTC. Translating it yields CASSDLGYGYTF.

The V and J genes are TRBV6-5 and TRBJ1-1; D call uncertain. V was cut by 11 bases and J by 5 bases, with 27 bases left in between. This CDR3 is 16 amino acids long. Germline V gene sequence: CDR1 MNHEY, CDR2 SVGAGI. For the CDR3, the DNA is TGTGCCGGCCAAGATCTTACAAGGTCCCTCCTGACTGAAGCTTTCTTT. Its translation is CAGQDLTRSLLTEAFF.

This clonotype was counted between two and nine times. The junction departs from germline at one end; a sequencing error may be responsible. The chain is built from TRBV7-7 and TRBJ2-2; D remains unclear. The CDR3 loop spans 15 amino acids. In germline, CDR1 is SSHAT, CDR2 FNYEAQ (reference sequence). DNA for the CDR3: TGTGCTAGCAGCCCCCTGCCCTCGAACACCGGGGAGCTGTTTTTT. This gives the protein CASSPLPSNTGELFF.

As for this clonotype: One end of the junction varies from germline; a read error may be responsible. The V and J genes are TRBV5-1 and TRBJ1-5, with unresolved D. Germline CDR1 SGHRS, CDR2 YFSETQ. This CDR3 comprises 15 residues. The CDR3 coding sequence is TGCGCCAGCAGCTGGGCAGGCAGGAGCAATCAGCCCCAGCCTTTT. This encodes CASSWAGRSNQPQPF.

The V and J genes are TRBV29-1 and TRBJ2-6, with TRBD1 matching over 7 bases. Germline V gene lookup returns CDR1 SQVTM and CDR2 ANQGSEA. Trimming took 6 bases from V and 2 from J; bases not matched to a gene: 16. This CDR3 has 18 residues. CDR3 amino acids: CSVPGVDRAVTGANVLTF. The CDR3 bases are TGCAGCGTGCCCGGAGTCGACAGGGCCGTAACTGGGGCCAACGTCCTGACTTTC.

The V call is TRBV9, the J call TRBJ2-1; possibly TRBD2 for D (6 bases). The V gene's germline CDR1 is SGDLS and CDR2 YYNGEE. V was pared by 0 bases and J by 4 bases, with 14 bases between. This CDR3 spans 16 amino acids. DNA of the CDR3: TGTGCCAGCAGCGTAGGAGGGCGGGGTCGGTACAATGAGCAGTTCTTC. Amino acids: CASSVGGRGRYNEQFF.

The chain carries TRBV15 and TRBJ1-3; TRBD1 agrees at 7 bases. V lost 5 bases and J lost 0; bases outside the gene matches: 4. Germline CDR1 LNHNV, CDR2 YYDKDF (reference sequence). The CDR3 has 15 residues. CDR3 sequence (DNA): TGTGCCACCAGCGGATGGACAGGCTCTGGAAACACCATATATTTT. Translating it yields CATSGWTGSGNTIYF.

The rearrangement links TRBV4-3 to TRBJ2-1; 7 bases align to TRBD2. J was trimmed by 6 bases and V by 3 bases; bases with no gene match: 8. CDR1 is LGHNA and CDR2 is YSLEER in the germline V gene. There are 15 residues in the CDR3. CDR3 in amino acids: CASSHAMGGSNEQFF. The CDR3 DNA is TGCGCCAGCAGCCACGCTATGGGGGGGTCCAATGAGCAGTTCTTC.

The chain couples TRBV7-2 to TRBJ1-4, with D perhaps matching TRBD1 (6 bases). Germline V lookup: CDR1 SGHTA, CDR2 FQGNSA. The CDR3 contains 16 residues. Trimming shortened V by 4 bases and J by 4 bases, and 16 bases separated the two germline ends. Here the CDR3 reads CASSSGTPGLNEKLFF. The CDR3 nucleotides are TGTGCCAGCAGCTCCGGGACACCAGGGCTTAATGAAAAACTGTTTTTT.

The DNA of the CDR3 is TGCGCCAGCACCCCTCATAGCGGGGCCAGCACAGATACGCAGTATTTT. It is translated as CASTPHSGASTDTQYF. J is TRBJ2-3 and V is TRBV5-1; 8 bases are a match to TRBD2. Losses at the gene ends were 6 bases for V and 0 bases for J; bases not matched to a gene: 9. Germline loops: CDR1 SGHRS, CDR2 YFSETQ. This CDR3 contains 16 residues.

This chain connects TRBV12-3 or TRBV12-4 to TRBJ2-7, with no clear D. Trimming removed 3 bases from V and 8 bases from J, with 14 bases in between. The CDR3 has 13 amino acids. DNA of the CDR3: TGTGCCAGCAGTTTGTCCGGACCACGACAGCAGTACTTC. This translates into CASSLSGPRQQYF.

This clonotype was counted ten times or more. A read error may account for a junction end that differs from germline. The gene calls are TRBV5-1 and TRBJ2-7; 8 nucleotides match TRBD2. The CDR3 extends over 14 amino acids. Germline V gene data show CDR1 as SGHRS and CDR2 as YFSETQ. The CDR3 spells CASSFGGGSYEQYF. DNA for the CDR3: TGTGCCAGCAGCTTTGGCGGGGGGTCCTACGAGCAGTACTTC.

The chain employs TRBV2 and TRBJ2-5, with D uncertain. This CDR3 is 16 amino acids long. V was trimmed by 2 bases and J by 11 bases, leaving 24 bases between them. Germline V gives CDR1 SNHLY, CDR2 FYNNEI. The CDR3 sequence: CASSEIDARAYNGQYF. CDR3 coding DNA: TGTGCCAGCAGTGAAATTGACGCACGGGCGTACAATGGGCAGTACTTC.

In its sample, this clonotype was seen a few times. V and J are TRBV2 and TRBJ2-1, with 8 bases fitting TRBD2. CDR1 is SNHLY and CDR2 is FYNNEI in the germline V gene. The CDR3 loop spans 16 amino acids. V dropped 9 bases and J dropped 8; count of bases not matched to a gene: 18. CDR3 sequence: CARGGSGANVGDEQFF. In nucleotides, the CDR3 is TGTGCCAGGGGGGGTAGCGGGGCAAACGTTGGAGATGAGCAGTTCTTC.